Here is one T cell receptor beta chain with its context. This sample stems from a study of blood T cell repertoires in COVID-19. Across the study: From the United States, Italy and Spain came samples of acute and convalescent COVID-19. PBMCs, B-cell-depleted T cells, or T cells provided the cDNA or gDNA that made up the material.

Generated by immunoSEQ multiplex PCR, the TCRdb table keeps only in-frame clones and is missing some. The data show 50,000 to 55,000 clones, roughly 88% seen once. The CDR3 is 14 amino acids. Germline values: CDR1 SGHVS, CDR2 FNYEAQ. Trimming left V 3 bases short and J 4 bases short, with 11 bases between. What was sequenced was peripheral blood. V is TRBV7-6 and J is TRBJ2-3, with no clear D. The source is an older man with acute or convalescent COVID-19. CDR3: CASSLNTPPDTQYF. CDR3 nucleotide sequence: TGTGCCAGCAGCTTGAATACTCCCCCAGATACGCAGTATTTT.